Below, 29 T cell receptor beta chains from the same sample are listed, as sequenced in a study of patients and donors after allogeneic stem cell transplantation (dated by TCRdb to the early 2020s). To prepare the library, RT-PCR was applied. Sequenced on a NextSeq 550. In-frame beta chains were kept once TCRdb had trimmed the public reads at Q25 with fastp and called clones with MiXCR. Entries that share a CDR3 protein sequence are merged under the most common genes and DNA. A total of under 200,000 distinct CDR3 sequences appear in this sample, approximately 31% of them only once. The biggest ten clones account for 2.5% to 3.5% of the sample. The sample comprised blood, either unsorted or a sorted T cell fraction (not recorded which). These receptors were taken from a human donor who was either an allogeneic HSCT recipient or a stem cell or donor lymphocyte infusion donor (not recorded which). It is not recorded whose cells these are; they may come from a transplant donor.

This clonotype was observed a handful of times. The CDR3 is CASRPDRSVETQYF. DNA of the CDR3: TGTGCCAGCAGACCCGACAGGAGCGTAGAGACCCAGTACTTC. The rearrangement links TRBV7-2 to TRBJ2-5; the D gene is possibly TRBD1 (6 bases). V lost 6 bases and J 4 bases, leaving 15 bases between the germline ends. CDR1 is SGHTA and CDR2 is FQGNSA in the germline V gene. This CDR3 region has 14 residues.

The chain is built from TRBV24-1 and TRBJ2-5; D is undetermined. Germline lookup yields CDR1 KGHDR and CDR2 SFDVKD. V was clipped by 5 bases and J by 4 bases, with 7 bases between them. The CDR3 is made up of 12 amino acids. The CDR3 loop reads CATSGGRETQYF. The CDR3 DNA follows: TGTGCCACCAGTGGGGGTCGAGAGACCCAGTACTTC.

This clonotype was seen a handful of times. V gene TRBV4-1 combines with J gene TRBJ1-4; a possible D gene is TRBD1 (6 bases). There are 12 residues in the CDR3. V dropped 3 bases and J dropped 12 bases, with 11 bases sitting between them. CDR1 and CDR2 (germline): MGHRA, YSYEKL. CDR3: CASSQPEGELFF. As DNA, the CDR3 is TGCGCCAGCAGCCAGCCGGAGGGGGAACTGTTTTTT.

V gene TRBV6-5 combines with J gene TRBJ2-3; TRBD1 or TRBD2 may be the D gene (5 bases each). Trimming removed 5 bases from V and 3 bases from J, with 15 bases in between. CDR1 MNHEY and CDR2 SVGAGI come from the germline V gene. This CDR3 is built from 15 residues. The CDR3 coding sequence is TGTGCCAGCAGTCCAGGGCGAGGGTCGACAGATACGCAGTATTTT. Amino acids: CASSPGRGSTDTQYF.

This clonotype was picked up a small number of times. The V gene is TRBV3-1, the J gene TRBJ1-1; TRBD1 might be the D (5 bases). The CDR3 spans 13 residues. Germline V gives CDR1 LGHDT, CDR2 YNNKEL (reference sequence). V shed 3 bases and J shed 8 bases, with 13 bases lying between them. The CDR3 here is CASSQGVQNEAFF. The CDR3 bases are TGTGCCAGCAGCCAGGGGGTCCAGAACGAAGCTTTCTTT.

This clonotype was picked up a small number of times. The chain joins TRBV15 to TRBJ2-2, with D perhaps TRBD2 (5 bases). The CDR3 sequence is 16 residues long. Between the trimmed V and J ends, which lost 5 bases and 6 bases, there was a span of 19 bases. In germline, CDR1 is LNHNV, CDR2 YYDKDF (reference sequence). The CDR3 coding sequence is TGTGCCACCAGCCCTGGGCGGGCTAGTAAGCCCGGGGAGCTGTTTTTT. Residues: CATSPGRASKPGELFF. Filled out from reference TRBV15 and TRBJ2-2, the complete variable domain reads DAMVIQNPRYQVTQFGKPVTLSCSQTLNHNVMYWYQQKSSQAPKLLFHYYDKDFNNEADTPDNFQSRRPNTSFCFLDIRSPGLGDTAMYLCATSPGRASKPGELFFGEGSRLTVL.

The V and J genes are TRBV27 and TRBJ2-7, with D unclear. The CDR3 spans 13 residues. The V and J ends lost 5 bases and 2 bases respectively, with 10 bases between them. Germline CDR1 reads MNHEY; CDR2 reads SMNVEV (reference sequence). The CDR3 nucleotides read TGTGCCAGCAGTCCAAGGATAACCTACGAGCAGTACTTC. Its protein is CASSPRITYEQYF.

For the CDR3, the DNA is TGTGCCAGCAGTGAAGGATACTACGAGCAGTACTTC. Its protein is CASSEGYYEQYF. The chain joins TRBV25-1 to TRBJ2-7; D gene uncertain. Germline loops: CDR1 MGHDK, CDR2 SYGVNS. V was cut by 2 bases and J by 3 bases, with 5 bases left in between. The CDR3 spans 12 residues.

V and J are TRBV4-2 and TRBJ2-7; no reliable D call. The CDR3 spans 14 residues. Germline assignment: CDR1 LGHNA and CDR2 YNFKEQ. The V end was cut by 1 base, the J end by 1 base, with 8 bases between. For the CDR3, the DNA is TGTGCCAGCAGCCAAGTCCACGGATCCTACGAGCAGTACTTC. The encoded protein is CASSQVHGSYEQYF.

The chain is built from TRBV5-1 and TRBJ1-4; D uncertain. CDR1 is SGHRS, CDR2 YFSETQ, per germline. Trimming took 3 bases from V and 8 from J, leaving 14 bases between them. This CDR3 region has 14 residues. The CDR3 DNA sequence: TGCGCCAGCAGCTGGACCGGGGATCGGGAAAAACTGTTTTTT. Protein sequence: CASSWTGDREKLFF.

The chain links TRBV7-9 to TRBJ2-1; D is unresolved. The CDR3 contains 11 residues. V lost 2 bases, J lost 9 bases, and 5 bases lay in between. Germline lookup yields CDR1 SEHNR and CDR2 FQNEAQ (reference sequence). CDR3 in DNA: TGTGCCAGCAGCTTAAGGCCTGAGCAGTTCTTC. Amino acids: CASSLRPEQFF.

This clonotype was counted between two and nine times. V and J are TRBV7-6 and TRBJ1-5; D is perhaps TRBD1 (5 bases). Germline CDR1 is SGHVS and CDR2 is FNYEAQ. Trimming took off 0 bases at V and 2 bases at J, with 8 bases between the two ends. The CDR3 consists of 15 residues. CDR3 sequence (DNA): TGTGCCAGCAGCTTAGCGGGACCAGGCAATCAGCCCCAGCATTTT. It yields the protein CASSLAGPGNQPQHF.

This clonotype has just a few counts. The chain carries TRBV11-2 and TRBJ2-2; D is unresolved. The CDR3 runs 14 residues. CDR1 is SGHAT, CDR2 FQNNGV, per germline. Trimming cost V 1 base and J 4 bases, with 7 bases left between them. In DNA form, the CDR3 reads TGTGCCAGCAGCTTAGTCCCACTCACCGGGGAGCTGTTTTTT. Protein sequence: CASSLVPLTGELFF.

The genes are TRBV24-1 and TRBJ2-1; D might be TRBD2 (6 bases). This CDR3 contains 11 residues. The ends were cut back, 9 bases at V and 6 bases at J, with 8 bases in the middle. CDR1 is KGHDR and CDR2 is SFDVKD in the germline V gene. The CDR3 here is CATGTVNEQFF. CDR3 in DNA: TGTGCCACCGGGACTGTCAATGAGCAGTTCTTC.

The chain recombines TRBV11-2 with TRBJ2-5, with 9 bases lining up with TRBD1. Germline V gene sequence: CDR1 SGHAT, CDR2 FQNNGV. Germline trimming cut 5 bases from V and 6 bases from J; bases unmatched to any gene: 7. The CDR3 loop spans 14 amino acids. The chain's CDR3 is CASSPSGQGKTQYF. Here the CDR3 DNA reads TGTGCCAGCAGCCCGTCTGGACAGGGGAAGACCCAGTACTTC.

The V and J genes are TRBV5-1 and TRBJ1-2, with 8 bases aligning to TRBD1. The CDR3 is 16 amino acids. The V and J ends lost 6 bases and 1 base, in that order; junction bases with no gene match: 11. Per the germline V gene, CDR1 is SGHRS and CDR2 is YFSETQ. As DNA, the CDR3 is TGCGCCAGCATCCCAGGGGGCGCCGCGGGTAACTATGGCTACACCTTC. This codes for CASIPGGAAGNYGYTF. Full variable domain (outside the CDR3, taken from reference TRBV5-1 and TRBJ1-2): KAGVTQTPRYLIKTRGQQVTLSCSPISGHRSVSWYQQTPGQGLQFLFEYFSETQRNKGNFPGRFSGRQFSNSRSEMNVSTLELGDSALYLCASIPGGAAGNYGYTFGSGTRLTVV.

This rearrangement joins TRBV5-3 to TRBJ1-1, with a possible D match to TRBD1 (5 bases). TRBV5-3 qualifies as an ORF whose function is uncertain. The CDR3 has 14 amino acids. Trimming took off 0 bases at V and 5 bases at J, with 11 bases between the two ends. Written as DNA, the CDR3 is TGTGCCAGAAGCTTGGCCCGACAGAATACTGAAGCTTTCTTT. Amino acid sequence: CARSLARQNTEAFF.

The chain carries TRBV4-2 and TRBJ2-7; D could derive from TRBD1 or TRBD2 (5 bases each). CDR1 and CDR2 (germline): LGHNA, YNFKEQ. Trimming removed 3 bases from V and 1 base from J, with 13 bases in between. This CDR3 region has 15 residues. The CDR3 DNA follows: TGTGCCAGCAGCCAGCCCTCGGGGCCTTCCTACGAGCAGTACTTC. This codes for CASSQPSGPSYEQYF.

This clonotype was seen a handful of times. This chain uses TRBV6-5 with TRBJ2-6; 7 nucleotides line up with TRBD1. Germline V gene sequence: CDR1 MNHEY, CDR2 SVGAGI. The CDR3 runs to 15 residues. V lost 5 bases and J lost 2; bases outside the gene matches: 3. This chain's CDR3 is CASSTRGPGANVLTF. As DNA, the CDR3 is TGTGCCAGCAGTACAAGGGGGCCTGGGGCCAACGTCCTGACTTTC.

CDR3 sequence: CASRRDRWLEAFF. The CDR3 nucleotides are TGTGCCAGCAGAAGGGACCGATGGCTTGAAGCTTTCTTT. The chain uses TRBV6-5 and TRBJ1-1; TRBD1 might be the D (5 bases). The germline CDR1 and CDR2 sequences are MNHEY and SVGAGI. Trimming cost V 6 bases and J 7 bases, with 15 bases left between them. The CDR3 covers 13 residues.

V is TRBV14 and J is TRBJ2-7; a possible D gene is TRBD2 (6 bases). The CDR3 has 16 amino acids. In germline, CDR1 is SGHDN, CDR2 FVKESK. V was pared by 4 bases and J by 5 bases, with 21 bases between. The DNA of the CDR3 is TGTGCCAGCAGCCCCACCTCATGGGGGGAGTCCGACGAGCAGTACTTC. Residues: CASSPTSWGESDEQYF.

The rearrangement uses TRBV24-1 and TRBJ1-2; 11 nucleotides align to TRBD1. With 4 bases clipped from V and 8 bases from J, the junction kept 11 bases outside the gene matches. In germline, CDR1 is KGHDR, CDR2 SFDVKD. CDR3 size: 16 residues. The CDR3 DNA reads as TGTGCCACCAGTGACGAAATTGGACAGGGGGCGAAGGGCTACACCTTC. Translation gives CATSDEIGQGAKGYTF.

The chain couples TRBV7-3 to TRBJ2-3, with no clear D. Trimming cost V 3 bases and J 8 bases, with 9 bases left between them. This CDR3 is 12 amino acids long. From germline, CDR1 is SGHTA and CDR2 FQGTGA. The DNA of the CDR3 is TGTGCCAGCAGCTTTGGGGAAGGTACGCAGTATTTT. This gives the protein CASSFGEGTQYF.

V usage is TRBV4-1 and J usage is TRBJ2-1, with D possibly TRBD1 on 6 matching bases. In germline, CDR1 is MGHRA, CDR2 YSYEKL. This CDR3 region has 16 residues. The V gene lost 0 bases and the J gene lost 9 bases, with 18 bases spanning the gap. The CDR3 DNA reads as TGCGCCAGCAGCCAAGAGGCAGGGGCAGGTAGGGCTGAGCAGTTCTTC. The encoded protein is CASSQEAGAGRAEQFF.

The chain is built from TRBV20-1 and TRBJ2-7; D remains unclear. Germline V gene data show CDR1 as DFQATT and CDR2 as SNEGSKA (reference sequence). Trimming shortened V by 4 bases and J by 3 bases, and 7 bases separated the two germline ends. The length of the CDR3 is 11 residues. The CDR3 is CSAILVYEQYF. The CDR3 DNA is TGCAGTGCTATTCTAGTCTACGAGCAGTACTTC.

Here the CDR3 reads CASTAYNEQFF. For the CDR3, the DNA is TGTGCCAGCACCGCTTACAATGAGCAGTTCTTC. This chain links TRBV28 with TRBJ2-1; D not certain. This CDR3 contains 11 residues. The V and J ends lost 7 bases and 4 bases respectively, with 5 bases between them. Germline V gives CDR1 MDHEN, CDR2 SYDVKM.

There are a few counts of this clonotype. CDR3 sequence reads: CASSPTVRDNYSGNTIYF. CDR3 nucleotides: TGTGCCAGCTCACCCACCGTCCGGGACAACTACTCTGGAAACACCATATATTTT. J is TRBJ1-3 and V is TRBV18, with D possibly matching TRBD1 (6 bases). Germline CDR1 and CDR2: KGHSH and LQKENI. The CDR3 runs to 18 residues. V shed 3 bases and J shed 0 bases, with 18 bases lying between them. Using reference TRBV18 and TRBJ1-3 for the parts outside the CDR3, the full variable domain is NAGVMQNPRHLVRRRGQEARLRCSPMKGHSHVYWYRQLPEEGLKFMVYLQKENIIDESGMPKERFSAEFPKEGPSILRIQQVVRGDSAAYFCASSPTVRDNYSGNTIYFGEGSWLTVV.

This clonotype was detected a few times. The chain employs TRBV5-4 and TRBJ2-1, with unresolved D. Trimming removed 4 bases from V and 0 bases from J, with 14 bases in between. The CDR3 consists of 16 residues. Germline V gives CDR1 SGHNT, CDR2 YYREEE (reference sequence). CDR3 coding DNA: TGTGCCAGCAGCCGGAATTCGGGCCTCTCCTACAATGAGCAGTTCTTC. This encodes CASSRNSGLSYNEQFF.

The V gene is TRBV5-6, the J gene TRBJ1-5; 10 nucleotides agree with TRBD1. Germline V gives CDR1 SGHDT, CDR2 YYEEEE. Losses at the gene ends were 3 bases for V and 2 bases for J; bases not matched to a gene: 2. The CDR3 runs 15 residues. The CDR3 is CASSWGTGGNQPQHF. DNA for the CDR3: TGTGCCAGCAGCTGGGGGACAGGGGGCAATCAGCCCCAGCATTTT.